This TCR beta chain comes out of a study of type 1 regulatory T cells. The CDR3 has 11 amino acids. Looked up from germline, CDR1 is SQVTM and CDR2 is ANQGSEA. Trimming cost V 4 bases and J 8 bases, with 9 bases left between them. TCRdb fed the reads into MiXCR, producing one record per CDR3 protein. The sample contains 60,000 to 80,000 distinct CDR3 sequences, about 69% of which appear only once. About this clonotype itself: Its specificity is not known.

Sequencing input: cultured T cells, either the whole culture or a sorted T cell fraction (not recorded which). The subset: Tr1-enriched cell product generated in vitro against host alloantigens. The sequence was collected from a human donor in good health. The J gene is TRBJ2-4, the V gene TRBV29-1; D is undetermined. CDR3 region: CSVGWQHIQYF. The CDR3 region has the DNA TGCAGCGTTGGGTGGCAACACATTCAGTACTTC.